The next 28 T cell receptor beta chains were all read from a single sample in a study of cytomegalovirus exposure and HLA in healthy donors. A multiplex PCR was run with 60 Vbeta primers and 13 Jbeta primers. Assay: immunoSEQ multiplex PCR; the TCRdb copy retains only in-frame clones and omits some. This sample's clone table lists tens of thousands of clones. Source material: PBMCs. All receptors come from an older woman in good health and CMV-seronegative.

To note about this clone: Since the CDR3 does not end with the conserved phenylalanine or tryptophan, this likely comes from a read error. CDR3 amino acids: CAWSVWLDTGAFS. The CDR3 DNA is TGTGCCTGGAGTGTGTGGTTGGACACTGGAGCTTTCTCT. V usage is TRBV30 and J usage is TRBJ1-1, with a tentative D call TRBD1 (5 bases). The CDR3 is 13 amino acids. Looked up from germline, CDR1 is GTSNPN and CDR2 is SVGIG (reference sequence).

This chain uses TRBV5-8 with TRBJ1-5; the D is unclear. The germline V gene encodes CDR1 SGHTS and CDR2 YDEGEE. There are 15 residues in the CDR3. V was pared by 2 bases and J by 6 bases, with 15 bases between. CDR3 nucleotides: TGTGCCAGCAGCTTTGTCGCGGGGAATGGTCAGCCCCAGCATTTT. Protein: CASSFVAGNGQPQHF.

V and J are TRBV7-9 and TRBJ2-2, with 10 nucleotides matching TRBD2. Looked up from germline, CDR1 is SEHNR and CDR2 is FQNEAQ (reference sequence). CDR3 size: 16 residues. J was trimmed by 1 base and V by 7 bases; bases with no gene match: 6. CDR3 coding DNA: TGTGCCAGCACACTAGCGGGATACCAGAACACCGGGGAGCTGTTTTTT. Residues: CASTLAGYQNTGELFF.

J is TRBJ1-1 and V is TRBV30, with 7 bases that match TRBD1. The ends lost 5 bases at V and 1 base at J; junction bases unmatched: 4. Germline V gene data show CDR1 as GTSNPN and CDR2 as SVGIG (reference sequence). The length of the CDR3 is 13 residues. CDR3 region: CAWGGQQNTEAFF. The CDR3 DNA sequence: TGTGCCTGGGGGGGACAGCAGAACACTGAAGCTTTCTTT.

CDR3 loop: CASTRQGGPTDTQYF. The CDR3 DNA follows: TGTGCCAGTACCCGACAGGGTGGGCCAACAGATACGCAGTATTTT. The J gene is TRBJ2-3, the V gene TRBV19; 7 bases are shared with TRBD1. V trimming: 7 bases; J trimming: 3 bases; junction bases outside the gene matches: 10. In germline, CDR1 is LNHDA, CDR2 SQIVND (reference sequence). The CDR3 length is 15 residues.

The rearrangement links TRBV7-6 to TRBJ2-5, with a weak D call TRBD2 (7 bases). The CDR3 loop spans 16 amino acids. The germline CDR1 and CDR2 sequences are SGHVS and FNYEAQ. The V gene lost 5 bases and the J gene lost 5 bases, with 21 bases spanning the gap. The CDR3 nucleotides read TGTGCCAGCAGCCCGGCCTGGGGGGGGGCGAGGGAGACCCAGTACTTC. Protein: CASSPAWGGARETQYF.

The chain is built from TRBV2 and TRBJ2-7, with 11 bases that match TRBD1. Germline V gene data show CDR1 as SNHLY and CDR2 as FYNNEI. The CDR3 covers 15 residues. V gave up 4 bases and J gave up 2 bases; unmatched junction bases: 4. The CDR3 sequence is CASSAGQGAAYEQYF. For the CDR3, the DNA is TGTGCCAGCAGTGCCGGACAGGGGGCGGCCTACGAGCAGTACTTC.

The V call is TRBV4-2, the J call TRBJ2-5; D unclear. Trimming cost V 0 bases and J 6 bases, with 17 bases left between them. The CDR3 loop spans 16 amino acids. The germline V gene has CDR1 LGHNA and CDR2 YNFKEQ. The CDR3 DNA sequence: TGTGCCAGCAGCCAAGACAGGTTGGGCTCGTCAAAGACCCAGTACTTC. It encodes CASSQDRLGSSKTQYF.

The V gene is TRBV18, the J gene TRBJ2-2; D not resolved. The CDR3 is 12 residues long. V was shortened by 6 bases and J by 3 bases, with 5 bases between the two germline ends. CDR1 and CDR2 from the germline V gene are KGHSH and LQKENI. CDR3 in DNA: TGTGCCAGCTCCCTCGACACCGGGGAGCTGTTTTTT. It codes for CASSLDTGELFF. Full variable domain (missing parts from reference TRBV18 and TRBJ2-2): NAGVMQNPRHLVRRRGQEARLRCSPMKGHSHVYWYRQLPEEGLKFMVYLQKENIIDESGMPKERFSAEFPKEGPSILRIQQVVRGDSAAYFCASSLDTGELFFGEGSRLTVL.

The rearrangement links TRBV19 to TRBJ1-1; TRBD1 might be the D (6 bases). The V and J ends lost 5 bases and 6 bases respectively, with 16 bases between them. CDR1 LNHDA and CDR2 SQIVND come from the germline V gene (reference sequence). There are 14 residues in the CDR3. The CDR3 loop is CASSLHREIAEAFF. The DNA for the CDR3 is TGTGCCAGTAGTCTCCACAGGGAGATAGCTGAAGCTTTCTTT.

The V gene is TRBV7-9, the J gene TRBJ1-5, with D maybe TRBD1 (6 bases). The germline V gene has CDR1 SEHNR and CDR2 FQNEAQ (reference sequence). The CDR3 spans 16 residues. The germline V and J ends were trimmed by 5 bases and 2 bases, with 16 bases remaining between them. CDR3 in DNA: TGTGCCAGCAGCCCCATTGGGGGCGCCGGCAATCAGCCCCAGCATTTT. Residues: CASSPIGGAGNQPQHF.

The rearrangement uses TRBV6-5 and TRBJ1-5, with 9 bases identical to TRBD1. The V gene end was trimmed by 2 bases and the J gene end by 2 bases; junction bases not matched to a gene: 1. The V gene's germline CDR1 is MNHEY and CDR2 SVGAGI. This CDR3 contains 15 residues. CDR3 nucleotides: TGTGCCAGCAGTTACAGGACAGGGGGCAATCAGCCCCAGCATTTT. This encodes CASSYRTGGNQPQHF.

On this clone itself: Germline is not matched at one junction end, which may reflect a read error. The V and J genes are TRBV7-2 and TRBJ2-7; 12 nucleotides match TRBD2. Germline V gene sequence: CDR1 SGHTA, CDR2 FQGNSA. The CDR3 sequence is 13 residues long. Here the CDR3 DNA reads TGTGCCAGCAGCCTCACGCAGACTAGCGGGGGACTCTTC. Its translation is CASSLTQTSGGLF. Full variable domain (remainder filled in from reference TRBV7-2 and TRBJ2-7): GAGVSQSPSNKVTEKGKDVELRCDPISGHTALYWYRQSLGQGLEFLIYFQGNSAPDKSGLPSDRFSAERTGGSVSTLTIQRTQQEDSAVYLCASSLTQTSGGLFGPGTRLTVT.

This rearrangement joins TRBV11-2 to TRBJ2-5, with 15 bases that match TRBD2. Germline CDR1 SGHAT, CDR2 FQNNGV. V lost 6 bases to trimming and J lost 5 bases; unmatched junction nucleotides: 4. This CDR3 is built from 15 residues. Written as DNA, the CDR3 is TGTGCCAGCAGGGGGACTAGCGGGAGGTTGGAGACCCAGTACTTC. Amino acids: CASRGTSGRLETQYF. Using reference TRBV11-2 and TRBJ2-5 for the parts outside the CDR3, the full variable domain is EAGVAQSPRYKIIEKRQSVAFWCNPISGHATLYWYQQILGQGPKLLIQFQNNGVVDDSQLPKDRFSAERLKGVDSTLKIQPAKLEDSAVYLCASRGTSGRLETQYFGPGTRLLVL.

The CDR3 is CASSPPGLAENEQFF. CDR3 DNA: TGTGCCAGCAGCCCACCGGGACTAGCGGAGAATGAGCAGTTCTTC. The V call is TRBV7-2, the J call TRBJ2-1; 11 bases are shared with TRBD2. The germline CDR1 and CDR2 sequences are SGHTA and FQGNSA. The CDR3 extends over 15 amino acids. With 5 bases clipped from V and 7 bases from J, the junction kept 7 bases outside the gene matches.

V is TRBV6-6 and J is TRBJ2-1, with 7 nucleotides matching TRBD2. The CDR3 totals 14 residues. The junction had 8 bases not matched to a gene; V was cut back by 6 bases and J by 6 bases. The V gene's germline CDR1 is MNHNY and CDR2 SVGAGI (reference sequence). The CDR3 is CASSTRLASNEQFF. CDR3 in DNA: TGTGCCAGCAGCACCCGACTAGCTAGCAATGAGCAGTTCTTC.

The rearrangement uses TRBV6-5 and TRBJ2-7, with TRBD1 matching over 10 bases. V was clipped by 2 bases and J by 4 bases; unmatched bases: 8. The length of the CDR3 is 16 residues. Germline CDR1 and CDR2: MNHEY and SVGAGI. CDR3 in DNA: TGTGCCAGCAGTTACACTTTTGGGACAGGGGATTACGAGCAGTACTTC. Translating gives CASSYTFGTGDYEQYF.

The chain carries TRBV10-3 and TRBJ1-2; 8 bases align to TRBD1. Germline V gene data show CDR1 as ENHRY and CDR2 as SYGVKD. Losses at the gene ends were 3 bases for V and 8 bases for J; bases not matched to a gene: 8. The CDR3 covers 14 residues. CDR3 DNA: TGTGCCATCAGTGACCGACAGGGGTTAGGAGGCTACACCTTC. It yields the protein CAISDRQGLGGYTF.

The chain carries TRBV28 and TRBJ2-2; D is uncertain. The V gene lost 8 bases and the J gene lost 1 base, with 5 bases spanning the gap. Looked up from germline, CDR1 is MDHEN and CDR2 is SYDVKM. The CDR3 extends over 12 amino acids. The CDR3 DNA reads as TGTGCCAGCCGAGAGAACACCGGGGAGCTGTTTTTT. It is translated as CASRENTGELFF. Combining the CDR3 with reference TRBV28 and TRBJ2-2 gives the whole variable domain DVKVTQSSRYLVKRTGEKVFLECVQDMDHENMFWYRQDPGLGLRLIYFSYDVKMKEKGDIPEGYSVSREKKERFSLILESASTNQTSMYLCASRENTGELFFGEGSRLTVL.

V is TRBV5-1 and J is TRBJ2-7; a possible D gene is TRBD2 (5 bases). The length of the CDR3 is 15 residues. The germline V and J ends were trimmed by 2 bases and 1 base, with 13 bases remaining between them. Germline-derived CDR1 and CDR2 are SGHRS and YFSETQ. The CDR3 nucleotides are TGCGCCAGCAGCTTTGGGTCCGGGGTGTCCTACGAGCAGTACTTC. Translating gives CASSFGSGVSYEQYF.

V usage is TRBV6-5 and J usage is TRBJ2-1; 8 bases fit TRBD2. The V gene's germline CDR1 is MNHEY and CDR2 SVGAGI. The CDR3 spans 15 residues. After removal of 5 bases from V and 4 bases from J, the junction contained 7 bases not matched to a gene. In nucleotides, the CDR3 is TGTGCCAGCAGTCCCCCGGCGGGAGGTTACAATGAGCAGTTCTTC. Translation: CASSPPAGGYNEQFF.

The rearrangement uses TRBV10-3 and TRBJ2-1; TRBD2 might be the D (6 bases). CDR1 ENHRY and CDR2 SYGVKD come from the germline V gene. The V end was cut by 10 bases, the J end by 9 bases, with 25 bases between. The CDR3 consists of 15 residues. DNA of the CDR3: TGTGCCACCACCCCCACTAGCAGTGGTCAAACTGAGCAGTTCTTC. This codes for CATTPTSSGQTEQFF.

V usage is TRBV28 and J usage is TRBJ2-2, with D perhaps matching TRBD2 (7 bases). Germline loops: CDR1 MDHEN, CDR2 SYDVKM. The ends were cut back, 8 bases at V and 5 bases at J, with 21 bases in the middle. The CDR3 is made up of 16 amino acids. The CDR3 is CASRTAGGRETGELFF. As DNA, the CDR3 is TGTGCCAGCCGAACCGCCGGGGGGCGCGAGACCGGGGAGCTGTTTTTT. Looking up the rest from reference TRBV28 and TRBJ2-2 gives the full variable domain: DVKVTQSSRYLVKRTGEKVFLECVQDMDHENMFWYRQDPGLGLRLIYFSYDVKMKEKGDIPEGYSVSREKKERFSLILESASTNQTSMYLCASRTAGGRETGELFFGEGSRLTVL.

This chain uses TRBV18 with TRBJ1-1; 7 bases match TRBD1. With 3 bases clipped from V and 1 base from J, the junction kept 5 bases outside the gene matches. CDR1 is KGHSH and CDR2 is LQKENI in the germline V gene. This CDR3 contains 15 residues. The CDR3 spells CASSPRDSQNTEAFF. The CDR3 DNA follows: TGTGCCAGCTCACCTAGGGACAGCCAGAACACTGAAGCTTTCTTT.

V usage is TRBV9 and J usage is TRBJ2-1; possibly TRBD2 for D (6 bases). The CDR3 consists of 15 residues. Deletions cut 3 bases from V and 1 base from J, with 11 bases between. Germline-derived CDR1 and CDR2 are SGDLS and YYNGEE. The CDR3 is CASSGAGLSYNEQFF. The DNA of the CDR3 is TGTGCCAGCAGCGGGGCGGGACTTTCCTACAATGAGCAGTTCTTC.

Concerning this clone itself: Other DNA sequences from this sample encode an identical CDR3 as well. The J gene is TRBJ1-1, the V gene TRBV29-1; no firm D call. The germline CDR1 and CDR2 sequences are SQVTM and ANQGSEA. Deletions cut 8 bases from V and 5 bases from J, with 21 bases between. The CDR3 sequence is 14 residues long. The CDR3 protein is CSPLRAEGWTEAFF. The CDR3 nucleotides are TGCAGCCCGTTACGCGCAGAGGGATGGACTGAAGCTTTCTTT.

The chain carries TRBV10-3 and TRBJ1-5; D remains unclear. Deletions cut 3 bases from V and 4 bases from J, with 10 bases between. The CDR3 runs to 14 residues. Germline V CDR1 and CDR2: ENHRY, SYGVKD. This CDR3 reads CAISDEGPNQPQHF. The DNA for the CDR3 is TGTGCCATCAGTGATGAGGGCCCGAATCAGCCCCAGCATTTT.

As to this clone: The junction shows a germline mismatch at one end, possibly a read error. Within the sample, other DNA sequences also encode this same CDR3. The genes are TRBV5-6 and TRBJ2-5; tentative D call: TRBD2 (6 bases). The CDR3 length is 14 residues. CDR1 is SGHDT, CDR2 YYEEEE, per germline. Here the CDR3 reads CASSLASGVETQYF. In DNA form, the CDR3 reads TGTGCCAGCAGCTTGGCTTCGGGGGTAGAGACTCAGTACTTC.